This T cell receptor (beta chain) was captured by sequencing in a study of blood T cell repertoires in COVID-19. The germline V gene has CDR1 SGHTA and CDR2 FQGNSA. The CDR3 length is 15 residues. Trimming cost V 7 bases and J 3 bases, with 13 bases left between them. This table comes from immunoSEQ multiplex PCR, and its TCRdb copy is limited to in-frame clones, with some not included. Of approximately 60,000 clones listed, about four fifths were seen once; the top ten hold 22%. This chain uses TRBV7-2 with TRBJ1-6, with D possibly TRBD1 on 5 matching bases. The sequencing sample was made of peripheral blood. The clonotype comes from an older woman with acute or convalescent COVID-19. CDR3 loop: CASTRGGSYNSPLHF. CDR3 bases: TGTGCCAGCACTAGGGGCGGCAGCTATAATTCACCCCTCCACTTT.